A single sample gave rise to the 9 T cell receptor beta chains below, sequenced in a study of T cell responses to AZD1222 COVID-19 vaccine. The data were produced by immunoSEQ multiplex PCR, yet TCRdb's version contains in-frame clones alone and is incomplete. The repertoire consists of 150,000 or so clones, with 75% to 95% occurring once and the leading ten covering around 2.8%. This specimen was peripheral blood, taken on day 0 of MenACWY control vaccination. The receptor set was obtained from an adult in good health.

This clone was seen once. The gene calls are TRBV5-5 and TRBJ2-5; 8 bases fit TRBD2. Trimming cost V 2 bases and J 0 bases; bases outside gene matches: 6. The CDR3 totals 16 residues. Germline V gene data show CDR1 as SGHKS and CDR2 as YYEKEE (reference sequence). The CDR3 bases are TGTGCCAGCAGCTTCTACGGGGGGGCCTACCAAGAGACCCAGTACTTC. Protein: CASSFYGGAYQETQYF.

V is TRBV6-5 and J is TRBJ1-1; D is unresolved. In germline, CDR1 is MNHEY, CDR2 SVGAGI. This CDR3 comprises 11 residues. The ends were cut back, 6 bases at V and 5 bases at J, with 7 bases in the middle. Written as DNA, the CDR3 is TGTGCCAGCAGGGGTCCGACTGAAGCTTTCTTT. Translating it yields CASRGPTEAFF.

The genes are TRBV2 and TRBJ1-6, with 8 positions matching TRBD1. Losses at the gene ends were 8 bases for V and 10 bases for J; bases not matched to a gene: 7. The CDR3 runs to 13 residues. Germline CDR1 SNHLY, CDR2 FYNNEI. The CDR3 DNA reads TGTGCCAGCGCCAGGGGGCTTACCTCACCCCTCCACTTT. Its protein is CASARGLTSPLHF.

The rearrangement uses TRBV13 and TRBJ1-2, with 7 bases identical to TRBD1. The CDR3 covers 18 residues. Trimming at V came to 2 bases and at J to 3 bases, leaving 15 bases not matched to a gene. CDR1 and CDR2 (germline): PRHDT, FYEKMQ (reference sequence). The CDR3 protein is CASSLFRDPQGVYYGYTF. The CDR3 coding sequence is TGTGCCAGCAGCTTATTTAGGGATCCTCAGGGGGTGTACTATGGCTACACCTTC. The complete variable domain, with remaining parts taken from reference TRBV13 and TRBJ1-2, reads AAGVIQSPRHLIKEKRETATLKCYPIPRHDTVYWYQQGPGQDPQFLISFYEKMQSDKGSIPDRFSAQQFSDYHSELNMSSLELGDSALYFCASSLFRDPQGVYYGYTFGSGTRLTVV.

J is TRBJ2-3 and V is TRBV6-4, with TRBD2 identical over 7 bases. Unmatched junction bases numbered 4, after V lost 3 bases and J lost 1 base. Germline V gene data show CDR1 as MRHNA and CDR2 as SNTAGT. CDR3 length: 15 amino acids. As DNA, the CDR3 is TGTGCCAGCAGTGAAAAGGCGGGGGGCACAGATACGCAGTATTTT. Encoded protein: CASSEKAGGTDTQYF.

The sample holds one count of this clone. The V gene is TRBV19, the J gene TRBJ2-7, with D possibly matching TRBD2 (5 bases). The length of the CDR3 is 12 residues. The V gene lost 7 bases and the J gene lost 1 base, with 8 bases spanning the gap. Germline loops: CDR1 LNHDA, CDR2 SQIVND (reference sequence). In DNA, the CDR3 is TGTGCCAGTACGGGGAGATCCTACGAGCAGTACTTC. Its translation: CASTGRSYEQYF.

The rearrangement links TRBV7-8 to TRBJ1-3, with 7 bases matching TRBD1. V lost 6 bases and J lost 8; bases outside the gene matches: 7. The CDR3 consists of 13 residues. The V gene's germline CDR1 is SGHVS and CDR2 FQNEAQ. The CDR3 coding sequence is TGTGCCAGCAGTTATGACAGGGAGGACACCATATATTTT. Protein sequence: CASSYDREDTIYF. Complete variable domain (other parts from reference TRBV7-8 and TRBJ1-3): GAGVSQSPRYKVAKRGQDVALRCDPISGHVSLFWYQQALGQGPEFLTYFQNEAQLDKSGLPSDRFFAERPEGSVSTLKIQRTQQEDSAVYLCASSYDREDTIYFGEGSWLTVV.

The chain links TRBV15 to TRBJ2-1, with 12 bases identical to TRBD2. The germline V gene has CDR1 LNHNV and CDR2 YYDKDF (reference sequence). Unmatched junction bases numbered 3, after V lost 0 bases and J lost 6 bases. CDR3 length: 16 amino acids. The CDR3 loop is CATSRDLAGGANEQFF. Written as DNA, the CDR3 is TGTGCCACCAGCAGAGATCTAGCGGGAGGGGCCAATGAGCAGTTCTTC. The complete variable domain, with remaining parts taken from reference TRBV15 and TRBJ2-1, reads DAMVIQNPRYQVTQFGKPVTLSCSQTLNHNVMYWYQQKSSQAPKLLFHYYDKDFNNEADTPDNFQSRRPNTSFCFLDIRSPGLGDTAMYLCATSRDLAGGANEQFFGPGTRLTVL.

This chain connects TRBV11-2 to TRBJ1-3, with a weak D call TRBD1 (6 bases). V was clipped by 1 base and J by 8 bases, with 15 bases between them. Germline CDR1 SGHAT, CDR2 FQNNGV. The CDR3 contains 15 residues. The CDR3 loop is CASSLGVGGFHTIYF. The CDR3 nucleotides read TGTGCCAGCAGCTTAGGAGTAGGGGGGTTTCACACCATATATTTT.